These T cell receptor beta chains were read from a single sample in a study of cytomegalovirus exposure and HLA in healthy donors. Clones were sequenced by immunoSEQ multiplex PCR, and TCRdb holds only the in-frame ones, with some missing. The table shows some 80,000 clones, with around 79% occurring only once. The source material was PBMCs. Source of these receptors: a young man in good health and CMV-seropositive. Both conserved end residues are part of each CDR3. Fields, in order: D gene, J gene, clone size, V gene, CDR3 DNA, CDR3 protein. D genes are given only for firm matches. Rows may omit the clone size; those that give it use once, few, many or a size class.

NA,TRBJ1-2,NA,TRBV25-1,TGTGCCAGCAGTGATGCCGGGTTGAATGGCTACACCTTC,CASSDAGLNGYTF
NA,TRBJ1-5,NA,TRBV6-1,TGTGCCAGCAGTGAAGGGGCCAATCAGCCCCAGCATTTT,CASSEGANQPQHF
NA,TRBJ1-2,NA,TRBV6-1,TGTGCCAGCAGTTGGGGCAGCCACTATGGCTACACCTTC,CASSWGSHYGYTF
TRBD2,TRBJ2-1,NA,TRBV4-1,TGCGCCAGCAGCCATCCGACTAGCGGGTTTCACAATGAGCAGTTCTTC,CASSHPTSGFHNEQFF
TRBD1,TRBJ1-1,NA,TRBV6-6,TGTGCCAGCAGTTACATGTGGACAGGGAGCACTGAAGCTTTCTTT,CASSYMWTGSTEAFF
NA,TRBJ1-2,once,TRBV28,TGTGCCAGCACCCCCGGGAGAAACTATGGCTACACCTTC,CASTPGRNYGYTF
NA,TRBJ1-3,few,TRBV19,TGTGCCAGTCTGAACAGCCGAAACACCATATATTTT,CASLNSRNTIYF
TRBD1,TRBJ1-5,NA,TRBV6-5,TGTGCCAGCAGACCCAGGGGGAGCAATCAGCCCCAGCATTTT,CASRPRGSNQPQHF
NA,TRBJ2-7,NA,TRBV10-3,TGTGCCATCAGGGACAACTACGAGCAGTACTTC,CAIRDNYEQYF
NA,TRBJ2-5,NA,TRBV20-1,TGCAGTGCTAGAGCTGAAGAGACCCAGTACTTC,CSARAEETQYF
NA,TRBJ2-7,once,TRBV13,TGTGCCAGCAGCCTCCGACTAGTCCCCTACGAGCAGTACTTC,CASSLRLVPYEQYF
NA,TRBJ2-1,NA,TRBV5-4,TGTGCCAGCAGCTTGGAGGGGGTCAGGGGATTCAATGAGCAGTTCTTC,CASSLEGVRGFNEQFF
TRBD1,TRBJ2-2,NA,TRBV5-1,TGCGCCAGCGAGGGACAGTCTTACACCGGGGAGCTGTTTTTT,CASEGQSYTGELFF
NA,TRBJ2-6,NA,TRBV7-2,TGTGCCAGCAGCTTAGAGGGAGCTGGGGCCAACGTCCTGACTTTC,CASSLEGAGANVLTF
TRBD1,TRBJ1-1,NA,TRBV18,TGTGCCAGCTCGGTCACAGGGGCGAACACTGAAGCTTTCTTT,CASSVTGANTEAFF